This T cell receptor (beta chain) was identified in a study of monozygotic twins with inflammatory bowel disease. TCRdb re-called the 5' RACE reads; every CDR3 protein appears as one record, without DNA. Across 110,000 or so distinct CDR3 sequences, the top ten clones capture roughly 12% of the sample. The CDR3 is 13 residues long. From germline, CDR1 is MDHEN and CDR2 SYDVKM. The rearrangement joins TRBV28 to TRBJ1-5; TCRdb returns TRBD1, unconfirmable since there is no DNA. This TCR was sampled from a human donor with ulcerative colitis or Crohn's disease, or a healthy co-twin of an affected twin (not recorded which). The specimen sequenced was blood. CDR3 amino acids: CASNTGVNQPQHF.